These 32 T cell receptor beta chains came from one sample sequenced in a study of T-cell reconstitution after alpha-beta-depleted transplantation in children. Unique molecular identifiers were used to barcode this TCRbeta library. TCRdb reprocessed the PCR reads with MiXCR, giving one entry per CDR3 protein. Found here are 190,000 or so distinct CDR3 sequences, roughly 6.8% of them singletons; the top ten hold over 2.5%. Specimen: PBMCs from the stem cell graft donor, collected from the stem cell graft. Receptor source: a human donor who donated a stem cell graft to a child with Wiskott-Aldrich syndrome.

This clonotype was detected ten times or more. An end of the junction does not agree with germline; a read error may underlie this. The V call is TRBV12-3 or TRBV12-4, the J call TRBJ2-3; 7 bases are a match to TRBD2. The CDR3 contains 13 residues. DNA of the CDR3: TGTGCCAGCAGTCTAGCGGGCACAGATACGCAGTATTTT. Translation: CASSLAGTDTQYF.

This clonotype was seen ten or more times. The V call is TRBV5-1, the J call TRBJ2-1; 7 bases align to TRBD1. Losses at the gene ends were 0 bases for V and 4 bases for J; bases not matched to a gene: 4. Per germline, CDR1 SGHRS and CDR2 YFSETQ. This CDR3 is built from 15 residues. The DNA of the CDR3 is TGCGCCAGCAGCTTGGAACAGGGGACGTACAATGAGCAGTTCTTC. Translation: CASSLEQGTYNEQFF.

In this sample, this clonotype turned up a few times. V and J are TRBV6-5 and TRBJ1-2; tentative D call: TRBD1 (5 bases). The CDR3 length is 13 residues. V shed 0 bases and J shed 8 bases, with 10 bases lying between them. Germline CDR1 and CDR2: MNHEY and SVGAGI. The CDR3 DNA is TGTGCCAGCAGTTACTCCGGGGGTCGAGGCTACACCTTC. Amino acids: CASSYSGGRGYTF.

This clonotype has at least ten counts. This chain connects TRBV9 to TRBJ1-4, with unresolved D. V lost 0 bases and J lost 8, with 11 bases in between. This CDR3 spans 14 amino acids. Germline loops: CDR1 SGDLS, CDR2 YYNGEE. DNA for the CDR3: TGTGCCAGCAGCGTAGATTCGCTTCCAGAAAAACTGTTTTTT. Its translation: CASSVDSLPEKLFF.

About this clonotype: The junction shows a germline mismatch at one end, possibly a read error. This chain uses TRBV7-2 with TRBJ2-5; D is tentatively TRBD1 or TRBD2 (6 bases each). The germline V gene encodes CDR1 SGHTA and CDR2 FQGNSA. The CDR3 is made up of 14 amino acids. The CDR3 loop reads CSSSLGGYQETQYF. For the CDR3, the DNA is TGTTCCAGCAGCTTAGGGGGGTACCAAGAGACCCAGTACTTC.

This clonotype was counted between two and nine times. This rearrangement joins TRBV12-3 or TRBV12-4 to TRBJ1-1; 8 bases map to TRBD1. The V gene end was trimmed by 1 base and the J gene end by 1 base; junction bases not matched to a gene: 8. The CDR3 has 17 residues. CDR3 loop: CASSLGQGAESNTEAFF. DNA of the CDR3: TGTGCCAGCAGTTTAGGTCAGGGGGCAGAGTCGAACACTGAAGCTTTCTTT.

The table lists this clonotype with many counts. The CDR3 loop reads CASSLARAGGEKLFF. In DNA form, the CDR3 reads TGTGCCAGCAGCTTAGCGCGGGCAGGGGGTGAAAAACTGTTTTTT. V usage is TRBV7-6 and J usage is TRBJ1-4, with TRBD1 identical over 7 bases. This CDR3 region has 15 residues. CDR1 SGHVS and CDR2 FNYEAQ come from the germline V gene. Trimming cost V 0 bases and J 7 bases; bases outside gene matches: 5.

This clonotype was recorded many times. The rearrangement uses TRBV12-3 or TRBV12-4 and TRBJ2-6; no clear D gene. V lost 4 bases and J 0 bases, leaving 10 bases between the germline ends. This CDR3 region has 16 residues. The CDR3 spells CASSSPYFSGANVLTF. As DNA, the CDR3 is TGTGCCAGCAGTTCCCCCTACTTCTCTGGGGCCAACGTCCTGACTTTC.

This clonotype showed up just a few times. The V gene is TRBV11-2, the J gene TRBJ1-1; D gene ambiguous. Germline-derived CDR1 and CDR2 are SGHAT and FQNNGV. There are 15 residues in the CDR3. V was shortened by 1 base and J by 8 bases, with 17 bases between the two germline ends. The CDR3 here is CASSLGARAANEAFF. Here the CDR3 DNA reads TGTGCCAGCAGCTTAGGGGCAAGGGCGGCGAACGAAGCTTTCTTT.

This clonotype was counted between two and nine times. The rearrangement uses TRBV19 and TRBJ2-1; a possible D gene is TRBD1 (6 bases). The germline CDR1 and CDR2 sequences are LNHDA and SQIVND (reference sequence). This CDR3 spans 15 amino acids. Trimming removed 3 bases at V and 4 bases at J, with 13 bases between. CDR3 DNA: TGTGCCAGTAGTATTGGACAGCAATTTTACAATGAGCAGTTCTTC. Translated: CASSIGQQFYNEQFF.

At least ten counts were recorded for this clonotype. The genes are TRBV20-1 and TRBJ1-1, with 8 bases identical to TRBD1. This CDR3 region has 14 residues. V dropped 0 bases and J dropped 5; count of bases not matched to a gene: 5. Germline CDR1 DFQATT, CDR2 SNEGSKA (reference sequence). The CDR3 is CSARDRRGRTEAFF. The DNA for the CDR3 is TGCAGTGCTAGAGACCGCAGGGGGCGGACTGAAGCTTTCTTT.

This clonotype was counted ten times or more. This sequence joins TRBV12-3 or TRBV12-4 and TRBJ2-1; 15 nucleotides agree with TRBD2. The CDR3 totals 16 residues. The ends lost 6 bases at V and 7 bases at J; junction bases unmatched: 7. This chain's CDR3 is CASSLPGLAGGNEQFF. The DNA for the CDR3 is TGTGCCAGCAGCCTACCGGGACTAGCGGGAGGAAATGAGCAGTTCTTC.

A note on this clonotype: A read error may explain this, as a much larger clone is one base away. This chain joins TRBV28 and TRBJ1-5, with no clear D. This CDR3 has 12 amino acids. Germline loops: CDR1 MDHEN, CDR2 SYDVKM. CDR3 residues: CANSTEDWPQHF. DNA of the CDR3: TGTGCCAACAGTACTGAAGATTGGCCCCAGCATTTT.

This sequence joins TRBV12-3 or TRBV12-4 and TRBJ2-1; 14 positions match TRBD2. The CDR3 extends over 19 amino acids. With V trimmed by 2 bases and J by 7 bases, 13 bases remained unmatched. The DNA for the CDR3 is TGTGCCAGCAGTTTACCCCCGGGACTAGCGGGAGTTATTAGGAATGAGCAGTTCTTC. Its translation: CASSLPPGLAGVIRNEQFF.

This clonotype has a count of ten or more. V is TRBV10-3 and J is TRBJ1-3; perhaps TRBD1 as D (5 bases). V dropped 7 bases and J dropped 2 bases, with 12 bases sitting between them. The CDR3 is 14 amino acids. Germline-derived CDR1 and CDR2 are ENHRY and SYGVKD. The CDR3: CAITRDAAGNTIYF. The CDR3 nucleotides read TGTGCCATCACTAGGGACGCAGCTGGAAACACCATATATTTT.

This clonotype was seen a few times. The chain combines TRBV19 with TRBJ2-1, with D perhaps TRBD1 (6 bases). The CDR3 runs to 13 residues. CDR1 LNHDA and CDR2 SQIVND come from the germline V gene (reference sequence). V was clipped by 4 bases and J by 7 bases, with 11 bases between them. CDR3 nucleotide sequence: TGTGCCAGTAGTACTTGGACAGTTAATGAGCAGTTCTTC. This translates into CASSTWTVNEQFF.

V gene TRBV18 combines with J gene TRBJ1-1; D uncertain. The CDR3 sequence is 10 residues long. CDR1 is KGHSH and CDR2 is LQKENI in the germline V gene. V dropped 4 bases and J dropped 7 bases, with 4 bases sitting between them. The CDR3 loop reads CASSQGEAFF. In nucleotides, the CDR3 is TGTGCCAGCTCACAGGGTGAAGCTTTCTTT.

The sample holds many counts of this clonotype. This rearrangement joins TRBV7-2 to TRBJ2-7, with D possibly TRBD2 on 7 matching bases. The CDR3 has 16 amino acids. Trimming took off 1 base at V and 1 base at J, with 14 bases between the two ends. Germline V gives CDR1 SGHTA, CDR2 FQGNSA. The CDR3 sequence: CASSLDAGGLSYEQYF. DNA for the CDR3: TGTGCCAGCAGCTTAGATGCCGGGGGGCTGTCCTACGAGCAGTACTTC.

At least ten counts were recorded for this clonotype. The rearrangement uses TRBV3-1 and TRBJ2-7; 7 bases are shared with TRBD2. The trim removed 3 bases at V and 1 base at J, leaving 3 bases unmatched. This CDR3 is 14 amino acids long. From germline, CDR1 is LGHDT and CDR2 YNNKEL (reference sequence). As DNA, the CDR3 is TGTGCCAGCAGCCAGGGACTACTTTCCTACGAGCAGTACTTC. This translates into CASSQGLLSYEQYF.

This clonotype occurred many times. CDR3 sequence: CASSPPGLRSVNGYTF. CDR3 bases: TGTGCCAGCAGCCCTCCCGGACTCAGGTCCGTGAATGGCTACACCTTC. The chain uses TRBV7-9 and TRBJ1-2, with D unresolved. The CDR3 loop spans 16 amino acids. Trimming stripped 5 bases from V and 6 bases from J, with 22 bases between. Germline V lookup: CDR1 SEHNR, CDR2 FQNEAQ (reference sequence).

This clonotype turned up a few times. The V gene is TRBV2, the J gene TRBJ2-6, with TRBD1 identical over 8 bases. Germline V gene data show CDR1 as SNHLY and CDR2 as FYNNEI. The CDR3 totals 18 residues. V lost 7 bases and J lost 3; bases outside the gene matches: 14. CDR3 amino acids: CASNEGAGGFIGANVLTF. CDR3 nucleotide sequence: TGTGCCAGCAATGAGGGGGCAGGGGGCTTTATTGGGGCCAACGTCCTGACTTTC.

This clonotype was seen repeatedly, ten times or more. The V call is TRBV7-2, the J call TRBJ2-1, with D maybe TRBD2 (6 bases). The germline V gene has CDR1 SGHTA and CDR2 FQGNSA. CDR3 size: 13 residues. The V gene lost 3 bases and the J gene lost 9 bases, with 12 bases spanning the gap. The CDR3 sequence is CASSFGRSGEQFF. The CDR3 bases are TGTGCCAGCAGCTTTGGGAGGTCAGGTGAGCAGTTCTTC.

This clonotype was recorded at least ten times. The V call is TRBV29-1, the J call TRBJ2-1; D remains unclear. The V end lost 0 bases, the J end lost 0 bases, and 6 bases lay between the germline ends. The V gene's germline CDR1 is SQVTM and CDR2 ANQGSEA. The CDR3 is 14 residues long. The CDR3 spells CSVEDSSSYNEQFF. The CDR3 DNA reads as TGCAGCGTTGAAGACAGCAGCTCCTACAATGAGCAGTTCTTC.

V gene TRBV18 combines with J gene TRBJ2-5, with 7 bases lining up with TRBD2. Germline CDR1 KGHSH, CDR2 LQKENI. With V trimmed by 0 bases and J by 5 bases, 6 bases remained unmatched. This CDR3 contains 15 residues. CDR3 amino acids: CASSPPRGGLETQYF. The CDR3 DNA is TGTGCCAGCTCACCACCGCGGGGAGGGCTGGAGACCCAGTACTTC. Full variable domain (rest looked up from reference TRBV18 and TRBJ2-5): NAGVMQNPRHLVRRRGQEARLRCSPMKGHSHVYWYRQLPEEGLKFMVYLQKENIIDESGMPKERFSAEFPKEGPSILRIQQVVRGDSAAYFCASSPPRGGLETQYFGPGTRLLVL.

V and J are TRBV9 and TRBJ2-1; 12 bases fit TRBD2. The germline gives CDR1 SGDLS, CDR2 YYNGEE. J lost 8 bases, V lost 7 bases, and 10 bases had no gene match. The CDR3 contains 15 residues. The CDR3 sequence: CASPVSSGGGDEQFF. The CDR3 DNA reads TGTGCCAGCCCCGTTTCTAGCGGGGGGGGGGATGAGCAGTTCTTC.

This clonotype has at least ten counts. The gene calls are TRBV2 and TRBJ2-7, with D tentatively TRBD1 or TRBD2 (6 bases each). This CDR3 contains 13 residues. V was shortened by 5 bases and J by 4 bases, with 12 bases between the two germline ends. Germline CDR1 SNHLY, CDR2 FYNNEI. CDR3 sequence reads: CASSPPGAYEQYF. In nucleotides, the CDR3 is TGTGCCAGCAGTCCGCCGGGGGCATACGAGCAGTACTTC.

This clonotype appeared many times. The V and J genes are TRBV7-9 and TRBJ1-3; D not certain. The CDR3 has 12 residues. The V gene lost 8 bases and the J gene lost 4 bases, with 9 bases spanning the gap. Germline CDR1 and CDR2: SEHNR and FQNEAQ (reference sequence). CDR3 residues: CASFPTGNTIYF. CDR3 DNA sequence: TGTGCCAGCTTCCCCACCGGAAACACCATATATTTT. Filled out from reference TRBV7-9 and TRBJ1-3, the complete variable domain reads DTGVSQNPRHKITKRGQNVTFRCDPISEHNRLYWYRQTLGQGPEFLTYFQNEAQLEKSRLLSDRFSAERPKGSFSTLEIQRTEQGDSAMYLCASFPTGNTIYFGEGSWLTVV.

This clonotype showed up many times. The rearrangement links TRBV27 to TRBJ2-2; 7 bases match TRBD2. J lost 0 bases, V lost 7 bases, and 11 bases had no gene match. Germline lookup yields CDR1 MNHEY and CDR2 SMNVEV (reference sequence). CDR3 size: 17 residues. DNA for the CDR3: TGTGCCAGCAACCCAGGACTAGTTACCGCGAACACCGGGGAGCTGTTTTTT. Translation: CASNPGLVTANTGELFF.

This clonotype was seen a few times. The chain employs TRBV18 and TRBJ2-1; the D is unclear. Between the trimmed V and J ends, which lost 3 bases and 10 bases, there was a span of 10 bases. The CDR3 runs to 12 residues. Looked up from germline, CDR1 is KGHSH and CDR2 is LQKENI. The CDR3 DNA follows: TGTGCCAGCTCACCCAAGGAAGGGGAGCAGTTCTTC. It encodes CASSPKEGEQFF.

The table lists this clonotype with many counts. CDR3 sequence (DNA): TGTGCCAGCAGCCTCAGGGGGCCCTACGAGCAGTACTTC. Translation gives CASSLRGPYEQYF. J is TRBJ2-7 and V is TRBV12-3 or TRBV12-4; TRBD1 aligns across 8 bases. Trimming took 6 bases from V and 2 from J; bases not matched to a gene: 3. The CDR3 is made up of 13 amino acids.

In its sample, this clonotype was seen many times. V usage is TRBV6-1 and J usage is TRBJ1-3, with TRBD1 matching 7 bases. The V gene end was trimmed by 9 bases and the J gene end by 0 bases; junction bases not matched to a gene: 11. There are 16 residues in the CDR3. Germline V CDR1 and CDR2: MNHNS, SASEGT. The DNA for the CDR3 is TGTGCCAGTACCGGGACAGCACTTTACTCTGGAAACACCATATATTTT. Translating gives CASTGTALYSGNTIYF.

This clonotype was counted ten times or more. This chain uses TRBV5-1 with TRBJ2-7; 9 positions agree with TRBD1. V shed 4 bases and J 6 bases; nucleotides not matched to a gene: 14. Germline V lookup: CDR1 SGHRS, CDR2 YFSETQ. This CDR3 spans 16 amino acids. The CDR3 DNA reads TGCGCCAGCAGCACGGGGCCGGGACAGGGTTTATTCGAGCAGTACTTC. Translating it yields CASSTGPGQGLFEQYF. Drawing the rest from reference TRBV5-1 and TRBJ2-7, the complete variable domain is KAGVTQTPRYLIKTRGQQVTLSCSPISGHRSVSWYQQTPGQGLQFLFEYFSETQRNKGNFPGRFSGRQFSNSRSEMNVSTLELGDSALYLCASSTGPGQGLFEQYFGPGTRLTVT.